This paragraph covers one T cell receptor beta chain sequence. Its antigen is unknown. The data are from a study of cytomegalovirus exposure and HLA in healthy donors. Primers: 60 Vbeta forward and 13 Jbeta reverse. TCRdb's copy holds only in-frame clones and misses some; the assay was immunoSEQ multiplex PCR. The sample records about 190,000 clones, about 83% being singletons. The CDR3 has 15 residues. V lost 0 bases and J lost 1, with 8 bases in between. Looked up from germline, CDR1 is SGHDT and CDR2 is YYEEEE. Those who donated were healthy bone marrow donors. General study findings and limits: Earlier analysis looked at TCR beta V segments, and most were productive about 87% or about 30% of the time. Rates of TCR association differed by HLA locus in a later analysis, with DRB1 highest and HLA-C lowest. Rare TCR sequences predominated, though certain public TCRs were found in many donors.

Sequenced material: PBMCs. The genes are TRBV5-6 and TRBJ2-1; tentative D call: TRBD2 (6 bases). The origin of this receptor is a middle-aged man in good health and CMV-seropositive. DNA for the CDR3: TGTGCCAGCAGCTTGGGGGGAGGTTCCTACAATGAGCAGTTCTTC. Amino acid sequence: CASSLGGGSYNEQFF. Variable domain in full (rest from reference TRBV5-6 and TRBJ2-1): DAGVTQSPTHLIKTRGQQVTLRCSPKSGHDTVSWYQQALGQGPQFIFQYYEEEERQRGNFPDRFSGHQFPNYSSELNVNALLLGDSALYLCASSLGGGSYNEQFFGPGTRLTVL.